Described below is a single TCR beta chain sequence and its context. What it binds is unknown. The sample is drawn from a study of cytomegalovirus exposure and HLA in healthy donors. The PCR had 60 Vbeta and 13 Jbeta primers. Produced via immunoSEQ multiplex PCR; TCRdb's table is partial and in-frame only. This sample has about 170,000 clones, with around four fifths found just once. Study results and caveats: Diagnosis of cytomegalovirus status made by the classifier reportedly showed high specificity and sensitivity. Specific recognition of CMV antigens was confirmed in vitro for a few chains (all CMV-associated).

The trim removed 2 bases at V and 4 bases at J, leaving 5 bases unmatched. The CDR3 is made up of 15 amino acids. Germline loops: CDR1 SNHLY, CDR2 FYNNEI. The sequencing input was PBMCs. The V gene is TRBV2, the J gene TRBJ1-5; TRBD1 matches 7 bases. The origin of this receptor is a woman between 25 and 40 years old in good health and CMV-seropositive. The CDR3 DNA reads TGTGCCAGCAGTGAACAGGGACAGTCAAATCAGCCCCAGCATTTT. Its protein product is CASSEQGQSNQPQHF. Based on the CDR3 plus reference TRBV2 and TRBJ1-5, the full variable domain is EPEVTQTPSHQVTQMGQEVILRCVPISNHLYFYWYRQILGQKVEFLVSFYNNEISEKSEIFDDQFSVERPDGSNFTLKIRSTKLEDSAMYFCASSEQGQSNQPQHFGDGTRLSIL.